This record covers a single TCR beta chain. Collection of lesional scalp punch biopsies and peripheral blood was performed in alopecia areata patients. This entry is derived from a study of CD8+ T cells in alopecia areata. From germline, CDR1 is SGHDN and CDR2 FVKESK. The germline V and J ends were trimmed by 4 bases and 0 bases, with 15 bases remaining between them. CDR3 size: 16 residues. Reverse transcribed after extraction, RNA yielded cDNA as the sequencing template. TCRdb keeps only in-frame clones here, not all; method: immunoSEQ multiplex PCR. The sample holds 100,000 to 150,000 clones; approximately 53% are singletons and the top ten take less than 5.5%.

This clonotype originated in a human donor with alopecia areata. This chain uses TRBV14 with TRBJ2-5; D unclear. The input for sequencing was CD4+ T cells sorted from blood, taken at week 0. The CDR3 reads CASSPAFSRYQETQYF. In nucleotides, the CDR3 is TGTGCCAGCAGCCCAGCTTTTTCTAGGTACCAAGAGACCCAGTACTTC.